Below, one T cell receptor beta chain is given with its context. This CDR3 is built from 12 residues. The ends were cut back, 3 bases at V and 8 bases at J, with 11 bases in the middle. The germline V gene encodes CDR1 SQVTM and CDR2 ANQGSEA. This specimen comes from a study of blood T cells in healthy people across ages. Together with a sample-barcoded 5' primer, a J-beta primer mix was included in a second PCR lasting about 7 to 11 cycles. TCRdb reprocessed the 5' RACE reads via MiXCR and lists one record per CDR3 protein. This table has about 500,000 distinct CDR3 sequences, about 24% appearing once. The same specimen was also included in a second study, on T cells of mothers and their children. Per that study: A few healthy Caucasian mothers, along with their six children, served as the donors. Slightly higher overlap, not significant, was seen in related mother-child pairs than in unrelated pairs.

The origin of this receptor is a boy between 10 and 17 years old in good health. V usage is TRBV29-1 and J usage is TRBJ2-1; D is uncertain. What was sequenced was blood. The CDR3 loop reads CSVEFIGDEQFF. The DNA of the CDR3 is TGCAGCGTTGAGTTCATAGGTGATGAGCAGTTCTTC.